Presented here are 28 T cell receptor beta chains from one specimen sequenced in a study of blood T cells in healthy people across ages. Through a sample-barcoded 5' primer and a J-beta primer mix, a second PCR was run for 7 to 11 cycles. TCRdb used MiXCR to reprocess the 5' RACE reads, holding one entry per CDR3 protein. The data show some 670,000 distinct CDR3 sequences, with 45% to 60% seen just once and roughly 13% held by the top ten. Sequencing was carried out using blood. Receptors originate from an elderly woman in good health.

Remarks on this clonotype: A read error is possible here, since a much larger clone lies one base away. The chain joins TRBV9 to TRBJ2-6; 7 bases map to TRBD1. Germline lookup yields CDR1 SGDLS and CDR2 YYNGEE. V gave up 7 bases and J gave up 2 bases; unmatched junction bases: 6. This CDR3 has 15 amino acids. This CDR3 is CASGLTGAGANVLTF. The CDR3 DNA follows: TGTGCCAGCGGCCTCACAGGGGCTGGGGCCAACGTCCTGACTTTC.

This clonotype has only one observation. The gene calls are TRBV20-1 and TRBJ1-5; D gene uncertain. Germline lookup yields CDR1 DFQATT and CDR2 SNEGSKA (reference sequence). This CDR3 is 18 amino acids long. The V end was cut by 3 bases, the J end by 2 bases, with 23 bases between. DNA for the CDR3: TGCAGTGCTAGCTCCCCGAGAGGAGGGCCGTTGGGCAATCAGCCCCAGCATTTT. This gives the protein CSASSPRGGPLGNQPQHF.

The rearrangement links TRBV10-3 to TRBJ2-5, with 11 bases lining up with TRBD1. The length of the CDR3 is 16 residues. V trimming: 4 bases; J trimming: 11 bases; junction bases outside the gene matches: 15. Germline V gives CDR1 ENHRY, CDR2 SYGVKD. The CDR3 reads CAISAEGQGGTRAQYF. CDR3 DNA: TGTGCCATCAGTGCGGAGGGACAGGGGGGGACCAGAGCGCAGTACTTC.

This clonotype was seen more than once but under ten times. It may be a read error: a sequence one base away is much more abundant. The chain has TRBV28 and TRBJ2-5; TRBD1 is a possible D gene (5 bases). This CDR3 is 13 amino acids long. V lost 6 bases to trimming and J lost 11 bases, with 19 bases between them. Germline V gene data show CDR1 as MDHEN and CDR2 as SYDVKM. The CDR3 DNA reads TGTGCCAGCAGGATAGACAGTTACAATGAGCAGTACTTC. Translation: CASRIDSYNEQYF.

This clonotype appeared many times. The chain employs TRBV5-1 and TRBJ2-7; possibly TRBD1 for D (6 bases). The germline V and J ends were trimmed by 2 bases and 7 bases, with 19 bases remaining between them. The CDR3 covers 15 residues. Germline CDR1 SGHRS, CDR2 YFSETQ. CDR3 region: CASSLDSQYTGEQYF. The CDR3 DNA sequence: TGCGCCAGCAGCTTAGACTCTCAATATACAGGGGAGCAGTACTTC.

This clonotype has ten or more counts. The CDR3 loop is CASSSGQIYNEQFF. In DNA form, the CDR3 reads TGTGCCAGCAGTTCGGGACAAATTTACAATGAGCAGTTCTTC. The chain recombines TRBV12-3 or TRBV12-4 with TRBJ2-1; a weak D match, TRBD1 (6 bases). V was clipped by 4 bases and J by 4 bases, with 11 bases between them. The CDR3 has 14 residues.

This clonotype was counted ten times or more. The DNA of the CDR3 is TGTGCCAGCTTGGGACAGGCCTTCGAGCAGTACTTC. The encoded protein is CASLGQAFEQYF. V is TRBV28 and J is TRBJ2-7; 8 nucleotides match TRBD1. The V gene's germline CDR1 is MDHEN and CDR2 SYDVKM. The CDR3 contains 12 residues. The V and J ends lost 8 bases and 6 bases, in that order; junction bases with no gene match: 6.

As regards this clonotype: The germline gene is not matched at one end of the junction; a read error may be the cause. The V and J genes are TRBV24-1 and TRBJ2-1; 8 bases match TRBD1. In germline, CDR1 is KGHDR, CDR2 SFDVKD. This CDR3 is 16 amino acids long. This chain's CDR3 is CAASDYGTGFVNEQFF. The CDR3 DNA reads TGTGCCGCCAGTGATTACGGGACAGGTTTCGTCAATGAGCAGTTCTTC.

The table lists this clonotype with a few counts. The genes are TRBV7-2 and TRBJ1-1; D might be TRBD1 (5 bases). This CDR3 has 15 residues. The V gene lost 6 bases and the J gene lost 0 bases, with 14 bases spanning the gap. Per the germline V gene, CDR1 is SGHTA and CDR2 is FQGNSA. The CDR3 DNA reads TGTGCCAGCAGACCCCTGGGGCGGATGAACACTGAAGCTTTCTTT. This codes for CASRPLGRMNTEAFF.

The chain joins TRBV15 to TRBJ2-3; D not resolved. Trimming cost V 2 bases and J 2 bases, with 8 bases left between them. Germline V gene sequence: CDR1 LNHNV, CDR2 YYDKDF (reference sequence). This CDR3 has 14 residues. The CDR3 nucleotides read TGTGCCACCAGCAGACGGAAAGACACAGATACGCAGTATTTT. Protein product: CATSRRKDTDTQYF.

The sample holds one count of this clonotype. This chain uses TRBV7-8 with TRBJ1-1; TRBD1 is a possible D gene (5 bases). V lost 2 bases and J lost 3, with 13 bases in between. In germline, CDR1 is SGHVS, CDR2 FQNEAQ. The CDR3 length is 15 residues. The CDR3 reads CASSLIAGSYTEAFF. CDR3 coding DNA: TGTGCCAGCAGCTTAATCGCAGGGTCGTACACTGAAGCTTTCTTT.

This clonotype was seen just once. The chain recombines TRBV7-2 with TRBJ2-4; D possibly corresponds to TRBD1 (5 bases). The DNA end is a closer match to TRBJ2-7, so the J assignment may be wrong. The CDR3 totals 14 residues. From germline, CDR1 is SGHTA and CDR2 FQGNSA. The CDR3, as DNA: TGTGCCAGCAGCTTAGGCAGGGCACTTTCCGAGCAGTACTTC. It yields the protein CASSLGRALSEQYF.

This chain links TRBV27 with TRBJ2-1, with 10 bases identical to TRBD2. There are 15 residues in the CDR3. Germline assignment: CDR1 MNHEY and CDR2 SMNVEV (reference sequence). V lost 5 bases and J lost 4; bases outside the gene matches: 5. Here the CDR3 reads CASSRTSGGYNEQFF. The CDR3 DNA follows: TGTGCCAGCAGTCGGACTAGCGGTGGGTACAATGAGCAGTTCTTC.

This clonotype was counted only a few times. The V gene is TRBV5-1, the J gene TRBJ2-7, with TRBD2 matching over 13 bases. Germline values: CDR1 SGHRS, CDR2 YFSETQ. V lost 4 bases and J lost 4; bases outside the gene matches: 5. CDR3 length: 15 residues. Here the CDR3 DNA reads TGCGCCAGCAGCCCGTGGACTAGCGGGAGATACGAGCAGTACTTC. Its protein is CASSPWTSGRYEQYF.

This rearrangement joins TRBV4-1 to TRBJ2-3; 8 bases map to TRBD2. The CDR3 length is 17 residues. Germline lookup yields CDR1 MGHRA and CDR2 YSYEKL. V was pared by 1 base and J by 0 bases, with 6 bases of the junction left unmatched. The CDR3 DNA follows: TGCGCCAGCAGCCAAGCAGTCCCTAGCGGGAGCACAGATACGCAGTATTTT. This translates into CASSQAVPSGSTDTQYF.

A word on this clonotype: A much more abundant neighbour one base away suggests this may be a read error. V gene TRBV7-9 combines with J gene TRBJ2-1; weak D call: TRBD2 (6 bases). The assigned J gene may be wrong: the sequence end matches TRBJ2-7 better. The CDR3 is 16 residues long. Germline V gives CDR1 SEHNR, CDR2 FQNEAQ (reference sequence). CDR3 in amino acids: CASSLGNSGFYNEQYF. CDR3 sequence (DNA): TGTGCCAGCAGCTTAGGTAATAGCGGCTTCTACAATGAGCAGTACTTC.

The count of this clonotype is one. The V call is TRBV2, the J call TRBJ1-2, with a weak D call TRBD1 (5 bases). With 2 bases removed from V and 4 bases from J, the gap between germline ends came to 11 bases. The CDR3 totals 14 residues. From germline, CDR1 is SNHLY and CDR2 FYNNEI. The CDR3 sequence is CASSETEGTYGYTF. The CDR3, as DNA: TGTGCCAGCAGTGAAACCGAGGGGACCTATGGCTACACCTTC. Together with reference TRBV2 and TRBJ1-2, the CDR3 gives the full variable domain: EPEVTQTPSHQVTQMGQEVILRCVPISNHLYFYWYRQILGQKVEFLVSFYNNEISEKSEIFDDQFSVERPDGSNFTLKIRSTKLEDSAMYFCASSETEGTYGYTFGSGTRLTVV.

The genes are TRBV27 and TRBJ2-7; a weak D match, TRBD2 (6 bases). Germline CDR1 is MNHEY and CDR2 is SMNVEV (reference sequence). The CDR3 extends over 15 amino acids. V dropped 8 bases and J dropped 4 bases, with 21 bases sitting between them. For the CDR3, the DNA is TGTGCCAGCCGCGGGGTTGGAGCTAGCGAATACGAGCAGTACTTC. Protein sequence: CASRGVGASEYEQYF.

The rearrangement links TRBV28 to TRBJ2-2; D gene unclear. From germline, CDR1 is MDHEN and CDR2 SYDVKM. The CDR3 has 15 residues. Trimming took off 3 bases at V and 3 bases at J, with 11 bases between the two ends. As DNA, the CDR3 is TGTGCCAGCAGTTTGTTTGGGGTCTACACCGGGGAGCTGTTTTTT. It specifies CASSLFGVYTGELFF.

This clonotype was counted between two and nine times. DNA of the CDR3: TGTGCCAGCAGCTTAAAGAGGGAGGGTTTCTATGAGCAGTACTTC. It specifies CASSLKREGFYEQYF. The genes are TRBV11-2 and TRBJ2-7, with 7 positions matching TRBD2. V gave up 2 bases and J gave up 7 bases; unmatched junction bases: 11. Germline V gives CDR1 SGHAT, CDR2 FQNNGV. This CDR3 comprises 15 residues.

The sample holds many counts of this clonotype. The CDR3, as DNA: TGCGCCAGCAGCTTGCTCGACGGCAATGAGCAGTTCTTC. It translates to CASSLLDGNEQFF. The chain couples TRBV5-1 to TRBJ2-1; D unclear. Trimming took 1 base from V and 6 from J, leaving 8 bases between them. The length of the CDR3 is 13 residues. Germline assignment: CDR1 SGHRS and CDR2 YFSETQ.

J is TRBJ2-7 and V is TRBV11-2, with 9 bases lining up with TRBD2. Per germline, CDR1 SGHAT and CDR2 FQNNGV. V gave up 7 bases and J gave up 2 bases; unmatched junction bases: 3. The CDR3 has 13 residues. CDR3 bases: TGTGCCAGCACAGTAGCGGGAGCCTACGAGCAGTACTTC. Translated, it gives CASTVAGAYEQYF.

This sequence joins TRBV20-1 and TRBJ2-1, with D tentatively TRBD2 (6 bases). Trimming shortened V by 0 bases and J by 4 bases, and 16 bases separated the two germline ends. The CDR3 is 16 residues long. Germline CDR1 and CDR2: DFQATT and SNEGSKA (reference sequence). DNA for the CDR3: TGCAGTGCTAGAGATCGGGCGGAGGGCTCTTACAATGAGCAGTTCTTC. It is translated as CSARDRAEGSYNEQFF.

In the case of this clonotype: A much larger clone sits a single nucleotide away, making a read error possible. This chain links TRBV18 with TRBJ2-7; D uncertain. The length of the CDR3 is 20 residues. CDR1 KGHSH and CDR2 LQKENI come from the germline V gene. The CDR3 region is CTSSPTTLGVIGRSSYEQYF. The CDR3 nucleotides are TGTACCAGCTCACCGACAACCCTTGGGGTGATAGGCCGCAGCTCCTACGAGCAGTACTTC.

This clonotype was seen more than once but under ten times. V and J are TRBV7-8 and TRBJ2-3; 10 bases agree with TRBD2. After removal of 5 bases from V and 4 bases from J, the junction contained 9 bases not matched to a gene. Germline V gene sequence: CDR1 SGHVS, CDR2 FQNEAQ. The CDR3 totals 16 residues. CDR3 bases: TGTGCCAGCAGCACCTTAGCGGGGGGTTCGTCAGATACGCAGTATTTT. Its protein product is CASSTLAGGSSDTQYF.

The chain is built from TRBV20-1 and TRBJ2-3; TRBD2 agrees at 8 bases. Germline CDR1 DFQATT, CDR2 SNEGSKA (reference sequence). This CDR3 is built from 17 residues. The V segment lost 1 base and the J segment 4 bases; nucleotides outside the gene matches: 13. CDR3 DNA sequence: TGCAGTGCTAGAGTTCTTAGGGGACTAGGGGTCCCAGATACGCAGTATTTT. Translating gives CSARVLRGLGVPDTQYF.

Only one count was recorded for this clonotype. A much larger clone lies one base from this, so it may be a read error. This chain joins TRBV3-1 and TRBJ2-6; tentatively, D is TRBD2 (6 bases). The CDR3 covers 19 residues. Looked up from germline, CDR1 is LGHDT and CDR2 is YNNKEL (reference sequence). As DNA, the CDR3 is TGTGCCAGCAGCCGCCGTTTGGGTACGGGACTCTCTGAGGCCAACGTCCTGACTTTC. It yields the protein CASSRRLGTGLSEANVLTF.

V is TRBV28 and J is TRBJ2-3; no definite D call. V gave up 3 bases and J gave up 0 bases, with 10 bases separating them. The CDR3 totals 15 residues. Germline V CDR1 and CDR2: MDHEN, SYDVKM. The CDR3, as DNA: TGTGCCAGCAGTTTCGTCACCTCGAGCACAGATACGCAGTATTTT. Translation gives CASSFVTSSTDTQYF.